This TCR beta chain was documented in a study of blood T cell repertoires in COVID-19. Germline loops: CDR1 MNHEY, CDR2 SMNVEV (reference sequence). Deletions cut 0 bases from V and 10 bases from J, with 7 bases between. The CDR3 length is 13 residues. Per the study methods: Reference gene primer amplification gave nucleated cell count estimates. Using immunoSEQ multiplex PCR, the repertoire was profiled, and TCRdb retains in-frame clones only, with some absent. Clone size and V and J calls were adopted from that table, with D and trimming inferred from the DNA. The sample consists of roughly 160,000 clones, over 75% of them appearing once. Those who participated ranged in age from roughly 18 to 89 years and resided in about two dozen US areas. Recovered Cohort 3 donors showed two negative PCRs, clearance, or symptom resolution.

The sequencing input was PBMCs or T cells enriched from blood (not recorded which). The rearrangement joins TRBV27 to TRBJ1-6, with no clear D. This clonotype was obtained from a man aged 45-65 years who had recovered from COVID-19. The CDR3 nucleotides are TGTGCCAGCAGTTTATCGAGTCGATCACCCCTCCACTTT. This translates into CASSLSSRSPLHF.